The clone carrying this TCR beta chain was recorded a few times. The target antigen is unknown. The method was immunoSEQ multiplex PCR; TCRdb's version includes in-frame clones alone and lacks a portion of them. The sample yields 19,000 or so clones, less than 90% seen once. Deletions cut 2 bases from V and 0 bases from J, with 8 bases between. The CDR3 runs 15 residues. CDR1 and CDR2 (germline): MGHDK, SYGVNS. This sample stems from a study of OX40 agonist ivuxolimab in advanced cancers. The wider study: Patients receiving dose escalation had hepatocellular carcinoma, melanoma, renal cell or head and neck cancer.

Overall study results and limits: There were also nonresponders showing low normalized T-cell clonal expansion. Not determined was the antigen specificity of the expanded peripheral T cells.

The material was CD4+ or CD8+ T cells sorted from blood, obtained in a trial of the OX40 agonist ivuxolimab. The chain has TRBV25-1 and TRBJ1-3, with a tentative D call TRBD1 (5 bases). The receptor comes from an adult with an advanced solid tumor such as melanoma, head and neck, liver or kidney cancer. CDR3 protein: CASSEMGGSGNTIYF. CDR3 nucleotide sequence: TGTGCCAGCAGTGAAATGGGGGGCTCTGGAAACACCATATATTTT.